A single T cell receptor (beta chain) is shown here with its context. Trimming cost V 5 bases and J 5 bases, with 11 bases left between them. This CDR3 contains 13 residues. The data stem from a study of blood T cell repertoires in COVID-19. Overall study: Samples representing acute and convalescent COVID-19 were sourced from the United States, Italy and Spain.

The protocol was immunoSEQ multiplex PCR, while the TCRdb copy is restricted to in-frame clones and leaves out a portion. The sample lists approximately 70,000 clones, 88% occurring once. The sample comprised peripheral blood. The gene calls are TRBV12-3 or TRBV12-4 and TRBJ2-3, with D possibly being TRBD2 (6 bases). This TCR was sampled from a woman aged 55-69 years with acute or convalescent COVID-19. CDR3 protein: CASSPPGEDTQYF. In nucleotides, the CDR3 is TGTGCCAGCAGTCCCCCGGGAGAAGATACGCAGTATTTT.